These 22 T cell receptor beta chains originate from one sample sequenced in a study of blood T cells in healthy people across ages. A second PCR, run for about 7 to 11 cycles, used a sample-barcoded 5' primer plus a J-beta primer mix. TCRdb fed the 5' RACE reads into MiXCR, producing one record per CDR3 protein. The sample lists 600,000 or so distinct CDR3 sequences, about 30% occurring once. The specimen sequenced was blood. These receptors originate from a woman aged 80 or older in good health.

With regard to this clonotype: This may be a read error: a much more frequent sequence differs by one nucleotide. The chain has TRBV5-5 and TRBJ1-4; possibly TRBD1 for D (5 bases). The CDR3 covers 14 residues. Between the trimmed V and J ends, which lost 3 bases and 8 bases, there was a span of 14 bases. In germline, CDR1 is SGHKS, CDR2 YYEKEE (reference sequence). The CDR3: CASSWVGRQEKLFF. The CDR3 nucleotides read TGTGCCAGCAGCTGGGTGGGCAGACAGGAAAAACTGTTTTTT. The full variable domain, its missing parts supplied by reference TRBV5-5 and TRBJ1-4, is DAGVTQSPTHLIKTRGQQVTLRCSPISGHKSVSWYQQVLGQGPQFIFQYYEKEERGRGNFPDRFSARQFPNYSSELNVNALLLGDSALYLCASSWVGRQEKLFFGSGTQLSVL.

This clonotype was seen many times. CDR3 residues: CAISFKNEQFF. CDR3 sequence (DNA): TGTGCCATCAGTTTTAAGAATGAGCAGTTCTTC. The chain carries TRBV10-3 and TRBJ2-1; D is ambiguous. The CDR3 is 11 residues long. V lost 5 bases, J lost 7 bases, and 6 bases lay in between. CDR1 is ENHRY, CDR2 SYGVKD, per germline.

This clonotype was counted ten times or more. The rearrangement links TRBV6-5 to TRBJ2-7; D possibly uses TRBD1 or TRBD2 (5 bases each). The CDR3 runs 15 residues. V gave up 7 bases and J gave up 0 bases, with 16 bases separating them. The germline V gene has CDR1 MNHEY and CDR2 SVGAGI. CDR3: CASMGRGAGSYEQYF. DNA of the CDR3: TGTGCCAGCATGGGTCGAGGGGCCGGCTCCTACGAGCAGTACTTC.

This clonotype has at least ten counts. The CDR3, as DNA: TGTGCCAGCAGCCTGCGGACAGTGGACGCCTACGAGCAGTACTTC. Translated: CASSLRTVDAYEQYF. The V gene is TRBV4-2, the J gene TRBJ2-7; D is perhaps TRBD1 (6 bases). CDR1 LGHNA and CDR2 YNFKEQ come from the germline V gene. The CDR3 has 15 residues. V dropped 4 bases and J dropped 2 bases, with 15 bases sitting between them.

V usage is TRBV20-1 and J usage is TRBJ2-2; D is possibly TRBD1 (5 bases). V gave up 2 bases and J gave up 3 bases, with 10 bases separating them. Per the germline V gene, CDR1 is DFQATT and CDR2 is SNEGSKA (reference sequence). This CDR3 has 14 residues. Here the CDR3 DNA reads TGCAGTGCTAGATTCGCAGGGTACACCGGGGAGCTGTTTTTT. It yields the protein CSARFAGYTGELFF.

This clonotype was recorded a few times. A much more abundant neighbour one base away suggests this may be a read error. The chain joins TRBV20-1 to TRBJ2-7; tentatively, D is TRBD1 (6 bases). The CDR3 has 12 residues. Germline loops: CDR1 DFQATT, CDR2 SNEGSKA (reference sequence). CDR3 sequence reads: CRAQQGPGEQYF. The CDR3 DNA reads as TGCAGGGCTCAACAGGGCCCGGGCGAGCAGTACTTC.

This chain connects TRBV7-9 to TRBJ1-2; 10 positions match TRBD1. Germline lookup yields CDR1 SEHNR and CDR2 FQNEAQ (reference sequence). The CDR3 runs to 15 residues. Trimming at V came to 6 bases and at J to 7 bases, leaving 11 bases not matched to a gene. In nucleotides, the CDR3 is TGTGCCAGCAGACCCCCGGGACAGGGGTCGGGTGGCTACACCTTC. Its translation: CASRPPGQGSGGYTF.

Concerning this clonotype itself: A much larger clone lies a single base off, so this may be a read error. V usage is TRBV20-1 and J usage is TRBJ2-5; D uncertain. The end of the DNA fits TRBJ2-1 better, so the J call may be wrong. The CDR3 has 13 amino acids. CDR1 is DFQATT, CDR2 SNEGSKA, per germline (reference sequence). The CDR3 bases are TGCAGTGCCAACGGTGGTAGCCAAGAGACCCAGTTCTTC. Protein sequence: CSANGGSQETQFF.

CDR3 in amino acids: CASSLGGPTYEQYF. CDR3 in DNA: TGTGCCAGCAGCCTAGGGGGCCCTACCTACGAGCAGTACTTC. The V call is TRBV7-2, the J call TRBJ2-5; 7 bases align to TRBD1. TRBJ2-7 matches the DNA end more closely, so the J call is doubtful. Germline V lookup: CDR1 SGHTA, CDR2 FQGNSA. CDR3 length: 14 residues.

This clonotype was picked up a small number of times. The J gene is TRBJ1-2, the V gene TRBV12-5; D ambiguous. Trimming took off 7 bases at V and 2 bases at J, with 11 bases between the two ends. The V gene's germline CDR1 is LGHNT and CDR2 FRNRAP. There are 13 residues in the CDR3. The CDR3 DNA sequence: TGTGCTAGTGTCCGGCAATCCAACTATGGCTACACCTTC. This gives the protein CASVRQSNYGYTF.

This clonotype was seen many times. The chain uses TRBV5-1 and TRBJ1-1; D gene uncertain. The germline gives CDR1 SGHRS, CDR2 YFSETQ. This CDR3 has 14 residues. Trimming took off 4 bases at V and 1 base at J, with 11 bases between the two ends. The CDR3 nucleotides are TGCGCCAGCAGCCGGACGGGTGAGAACACTGAAGCTTTCTTT. Its translation is CASSRTGENTEAFF.

About this clonotype: A much larger clone lies one base from this, so it may be a read error. DNA of the CDR3: TGTGTCAGCAGTTCGGCAAACAGGGTTGGCTACACCTTC. Translation: CVSSSANRVGYTF. V usage is TRBV27 and J usage is TRBJ1-2; D perhaps matches TRBD1 (6 bases). CDR1 is MNHEY and CDR2 is SMNVEV in the germline V gene (reference sequence). The CDR3 consists of 13 residues.

This clonotype was detected many times. This chain links TRBV12-3 or TRBV12-4 with TRBJ2-3; 8 bases are a match to TRBD2. The CDR3 length is 17 residues. Germline trimming cut 3 bases from V and 0 bases from J; bases unmatched to any gene: 8. CDR3 sequence reads: CASSFGRAGVSTDTQYF. The CDR3 nucleotides are TGTGCCAGCAGTTTCGGTCGAGCGGGGGTTAGCACAGATACGCAGTATTTT.

This clonotype was seen ten or more times. The chain combines TRBV11-2 with TRBJ2-3; D uncertain. The CDR3 runs to 12 residues. V was cut by 3 bases and J by 4 bases, with 5 bases left in between. Germline CDR1 and CDR2: SGHAT and FQNNGV. The CDR3 sequence: CASSFGADTQYF. The CDR3 DNA is TGTGCCAGCAGCTTCGGTGCAGATACGCAGTATTTT.

At least ten counts were recorded for this clonotype. The chain joins TRBV11-2 to TRBJ2-3; D call uncertain. Trimming left V 1 base short and J 6 bases short, with 8 bases between. This CDR3 is built from 13 residues. Germline V gene data show CDR1 as SGHAT and CDR2 as FQNNGV. CDR3 nucleotide sequence: TGTGCCAGCAGCTTAGTCTTTTTGGATACGCAGTATTTT. Amino acid sequence: CASSLVFLDTQYF.

In regard to this clonotype: A much more abundant neighbour one base away suggests this may be a read error. The chain is built from TRBV7-9 and TRBJ2-1, with unresolved D. From germline, CDR1 is SEHNR and CDR2 FQNEAQ (reference sequence). This CDR3 spans 14 amino acids. CDR3 in amino acids: CAADGSLSYSEQFF. CDR3 in DNA: TGTGCCGCGGACGGCAGCCTCTCCTACAGTGAGCAGTTCTTC.

This clonotype showed up many times. The V call is TRBV27, the J call TRBJ1-2, with 7 bases lining up with TRBD1. This CDR3 comprises 14 residues. Germline-derived CDR1 and CDR2 are MNHEY and SMNVEV (reference sequence). The V gene end was trimmed by 5 bases and the J gene end by 8 bases; junction bases not matched to a gene: 11. CDR3 region: CASSPETGRDGYTF. CDR3 in DNA: TGTGCCAGCAGTCCAGAGACAGGGAGAGACGGCTACACCTTC.

This clonotype was counted many times. This chain joins TRBV20-1 and TRBJ1-2, with 11 bases aligning to TRBD1. Germline V lookup: CDR1 DFQATT, CDR2 SNEGSKA (reference sequence). This CDR3 has 14 amino acids. Trimming cost V 1 base and J 5 bases; bases outside gene matches: 3. CDR3 sequence: CSARGTGGSYGYTF. CDR3 nucleotide sequence: TGCAGTGCTAGAGGGACAGGGGGCAGTTATGGCTACACCTTC.

In its sample, this clonotype was seen a few times. The CDR3 sequence is CSAIGGGAIYGYTF. The CDR3 DNA reads as TGCAGTGCTATCGGTGGAGGGGCCATCTATGGCTACACCTTC. This chain joins TRBV20-1 and TRBJ1-2; possibly TRBD1 for D (5 bases). Per the germline V gene, CDR1 is DFQATT and CDR2 is SNEGSKA (reference sequence). The V and J ends lost 4 bases and 4 bases respectively, with 16 bases between them. The CDR3 is 14 residues long.

This clonotype has at least ten counts. The chain employs TRBV7-2 and TRBJ2-7, with 7 bases lining up with TRBD1. The CDR3 length is 14 residues. Germline CDR1 SGHTA, CDR2 FQGNSA. V lost 3 bases to trimming and J lost 7 bases; unmatched junction nucleotides: 9. The CDR3 bases are TGTGCCAGCAGCTTCCGACAGGGAATCAAAGAGCAGTACTTC. It specifies CASSFRQGIKEQYF.

This clonotype was observed a few times. The gene calls are TRBV7-2 and TRBJ2-5; D gene uncertain. The CDR3 extends over 14 amino acids. CDR1 is SGHTA, CDR2 FQGNSA, per germline. The V end was cut by 7 bases, the J end by 5 bases, with 17 bases between. CDR3 in amino acids: CASMLWANRETQYF. The CDR3 bases are TGTGCCAGCATGCTATGGGCGAATAGGGAGACCCAGTACTTC.

Ten or more counts support this clonotype. The J gene is TRBJ1-2, the V gene TRBV29-1, with D maybe TRBD1 (6 bases). The CDR3 is made up of 13 amino acids. Germline assignment: CDR1 SQVTM and CDR2 ANQGSEA. V dropped 6 bases and J dropped 6 bases, with 17 bases sitting between them. DNA of the CDR3: TGCAGCGTCCGGACAGTCCGCGGCGATGGCTACACCTTC. Protein product: CSVRTVRGDGYTF. Full variable domain (remainder filled in from reference TRBV29-1 and TRBJ1-2): SAVISQKPSRDICQRGTSLTIQCQVDSQVTMMFWYRQQPGQSLTLIATANQGSEATYESGFVIDKFPISRPNLTFSTLTVSNMSPEDSSIYLCSVRTVRGDGYTFGSGTRLTVV.